This TCR beta chain was found in a study of T cells in narcolepsy. Study-wide context: Enrolled donors included narcolepsy type 1 or type 2 patients and healthy controls. Overall study results and limits: Some memory CD4+ repertoires had no autoreactive clone sequences. HCRT-specific and TRIB2-specific autoreactive clonotypes appeared among same-patient CSF and blood CD4+ clonotypes. Healthy controls reportedly lacked the autoreactive clonotypes serially found in patients' blood.

This CDR3 is 16 amino acids long. The germline CDR1 and CDR2 sequences are SGHTA and FQGTGA. J lost 6 bases, V lost 5 bases, and 13 bases had no gene match. The assay was immunoSEQ multiplex PCR, and TCRdb's table has in-frame clones only and misses some. The sample yields 25,000 to 35,000 clones, 75% to 85% seen once. In the case of this clone: No antigen is known for it.

J is TRBJ2-5 and V is TRBV7-3; 9 nucleotides align to TRBD2. The origin of this receptor is a human donor in good health. The sample consisted of memory (CD45RA-) CD4+ T cells from blood. As DNA, the CDR3 is TGTGCCAGCAGCCCACTCTGGCGGGAGGGCGTAAAGACCCAGTACTTC. It codes for CASSPLWREGVKTQYF.